These 30 T cell receptor beta chains share one sample of origin, sequenced in a study of regulatory T cells in long-lasting Graves disease. Described time point: newly diagnosed GD, antithyroid drugs for less than 3 months. PBMCs provided the RNA from which the TCR library was made. Relying on iRepertoire HTBI primers and Arm-PCR of CDR3 regions, the team built TCR beta libraries. TCRdb fed the multiplex PCR reads into MiXCR, producing one record per CDR3 protein. The sample holds about 440,000 distinct CDR3 sequences, 15% to 20% seen once. The sample was also linked to a second study, of T cells in Graves' hyperthyroidism and ophthalmopathy.

The source material was peripheral blood mononuclear cells (PBMCs), sampled at new diagnosis, from a patient treated with antithyroid drugs. The receptor set was obtained from a woman younger than 35 with Graves disease.

This clonotype has a handful of counts. This sequence joins TRBV18 and TRBJ1-2; no clear D gene. The CDR3 consists of 14 residues. V was pared by 3 bases and J by 2 bases, with 10 bases between. Germline CDR1 reads KGHSH; CDR2 reads LQKENI. The CDR3 region has the DNA TGTGCCAGCTCACCGGTGGGTTCCAACTATGGCTACACCTTC. Translated, it gives CASSPVGSNYGYTF.

Worth noting for this clonotype: This may be a read error, as it is one base from a much larger clone. The chain has TRBV5-1 and TRBJ2-3; D call uncertain. V lost 2 bases to trimming and J lost 0 bases, with 10 bases between them. Germline V gene data show CDR1 as SGHRS and CDR2 as YFSETQ. The CDR3 spans 15 residues. For the CDR3, the DNA is TGCGCCAGCAGCTTTAGCAGGCTGAGCACAGATACGCAGTATTTT. Its protein product is CASSFSRLSTDTQYF.

This clonotype was detected ten times or more. The CDR3 DNA follows: TGCAGTGCTGAGAAGACAGGGTCAAGGACCATATATTTT. Amino acids: CSAEKTGSRTIYF. The rearrangement joins TRBV20-1 to TRBJ1-3; 7 nucleotides line up with TRBD1. The CDR3 runs 13 residues. J was trimmed by 10 bases and V by 5 bases; bases with no gene match: 11. In germline, CDR1 is DFQATT, CDR2 SNEGSKA (reference sequence).

The sample holds many counts of this clonotype. V gene TRBV2 combines with J gene TRBJ1-5; D remains ambiguous. V gave up 1 base and J gave up 2 bases, with 6 bases separating them. Germline V lookup: CDR1 SNHLY, CDR2 FYNNEI. This CDR3 is built from 14 residues. CDR3 residues: CASSEGTGNQPQHF. DNA of the CDR3: TGTGCCAGCAGTGAAGGGACGGGCAATCAGCCCCAGCATTTT. The variable domain in full, with the rest retrieved from reference TRBV2 and TRBJ1-5, is EPEVTQTPSHQVTQMGQEVILRCVPISNHLYFYWYRQILGQKVEFLVSFYNNEISEKSEIFDDQFSVERPDGSNFTLKIRSTKLEDSAMYFCASSEGTGNQPQHFGDGTRLSIL.

In its sample, this clonotype was seen a few times. Given a much more abundant clone one base away, this may be a read error. The rearrangement joins TRBV28 to TRBJ2-1; 15 bases match TRBD2. The germline V gene encodes CDR1 MDHEN and CDR2 SYDVKM. CDR3 size: 15 residues. The CDR3 loop is CASSPRTSGRDERFF. In DNA, the CDR3 is TGTGCCAGCAGCCCCAGGACTAGCGGGAGGGATGAGCGGTTCTTC.

This chain joins TRBV6-1 and TRBJ1-5; the D is unclear. The CDR3 is 15 residues long. Germline CDR1 and CDR2: MNHNS and SASEGT. Trimming shortened V by 6 bases and J by 0 bases, and 12 bases separated the two germline ends. For the CDR3, the DNA is TGTGCCAGCAGCCCCGGGCTTTATAGCAATCAGCCCCAGCATTTT. Protein product: CASSPGLYSNQPQHF.

In its sample, this clonotype was seen many times. V gene TRBV12-3 or TRBV12-4 combines with J gene TRBJ2-7, with TRBD2 identical over 12 bases. The CDR3 is 15 residues long. J lost 3 bases, V lost 6 bases, and 6 bases had no gene match. Here the CDR3 reads CASSPRLAGDYEQYF. The CDR3 DNA is TGTGCCAGCAGCCCCAGACTAGCGGGAGACTACGAGCAGTACTTC.

This clonotype occurred many times. This chain links TRBV11-1 with TRBJ2-3; 7 bases are shared with TRBD1. The CDR3 is 15 residues long. With 5 bases clipped from V and 3 bases from J, the junction kept 8 bases outside the gene matches. The germline CDR1 and CDR2 sequences are SGHAT and FQDESV (reference sequence). Here the CDR3 DNA reads TGTGCCAGCAGCCGCCGGCCAGGGGGAACAGATACGCAGTATTTT. It encodes CASSRRPGGTDTQYF.

As to this clonotype: A far bigger clonotype differs at one base, so this is likely a read error. The V and J genes are TRBV7-3 and TRBJ2-1; 9 positions match TRBD2. CDR3 length: 21 residues. Germline V lookup: CDR1 SGHTA, CDR2 FQGTGA. The CDR3 bases are TGTGCCAGCAGCTTAGAGATCGGACTAGCGAGAGCGAAGAGCTCCTACGATGAGCAGTTCTTC. This sequence encodes CASSLEIGLARAKSSYDEQFF.

This clonotype was counted between two and nine times. The V call is TRBV27, the J call TRBJ2-7; 7 bases are shared with TRBD2. V gave up 3 bases and J gave up 3 bases; unmatched junction bases: 5. CDR3 length: 14 amino acids. Germline loops: CDR1 MNHEY, CDR2 SMNVEV (reference sequence). The CDR3: CASSFRREDYEQYF. The CDR3 DNA sequence: TGTGCCAGCAGTTTCCGCCGGGAGGACTACGAGCAGTACTTC.

In its sample, this clonotype was seen many times. The rearrangement links TRBV20-1 to TRBJ2-5, with D unclear. V dropped 6 bases and J dropped 5 bases, with 16 bases sitting between them. CDR1 and CDR2 (germline): DFQATT, SNEGSKA (reference sequence). CDR3 size: 13 residues. The CDR3 here is CSAGRITSETQYF. The CDR3 coding sequence is TGCAGTGCAGGACGGATTACATCGGAGACCCAGTACTTC.

Here the CDR3 DNA reads TGTGCCAGCAGTTTACCGGGACTAGCGGTGGTGGAGAGCTCCTACAATGAGCAGTTCTTC. The encoded protein is CASSLPGLAVVESSYNEQFF. The J gene is TRBJ2-1, the V gene TRBV12-3 or TRBV12-4; TRBD2 agrees at 11 bases. J gave up 0 bases and V 2 bases, and 12 bases lay outside the gene matches. CDR3 size: 20 residues.

This clonotype has only a few counts. V and J are TRBV7-2 and TRBJ2-5; D possibly corresponds to TRBD1 (5 bases). V was shortened by 5 bases and J by 5 bases, with 9 bases between the two germline ends. Germline-derived CDR1 and CDR2 are SGHTA and FQGNSA. The CDR3 length is 12 residues. This CDR3 reads CASSRNRETQYF. DNA for the CDR3: TGTGCCAGCAGCAGAAACAGGGAGACCCAGTACTTC.

The V and J genes are TRBV15 and TRBJ2-3; 11 nucleotides line up with TRBD2. The CDR3 has 16 residues. The germline V gene encodes CDR1 LNHNV and CDR2 YYDKDF (reference sequence). The V and J ends lost 3 bases and 4 bases, in that order; junction bases with no gene match: 6. DNA of the CDR3: TGTGCCACCAGCAGCCAGACTAGCGGGACCTCAGATACGCAGTATTTT. This encodes CATSSQTSGTSDTQYF. Combining the CDR3 with reference TRBV15 and TRBJ2-3 gives the whole variable domain DAMVIQNPRYQVTQFGKPVTLSCSQTLNHNVMYWYQQKSSQAPKLLFHYYDKDFNNEADTPDNFQSRRPNTSFCFLDIRSPGLGDTAMYLCATSSQTSGTSDTQYFGPGTRLTVL.

The CDR3 bases are TGTGCCAGCTCACCAATCACGAAGAACACCGGGGAGCTGTTTTTT. It yields the protein CASSPITKNTGELFF. The rearrangement uses TRBV18 and TRBJ2-2; D ambiguous. Looked up from germline, CDR1 is KGHSH and CDR2 is LQKENI. This CDR3 is 15 amino acids long. Trimming stripped 2 bases from V and 1 base from J, with 8 bases between.

The chain uses TRBV4-2 and TRBJ2-5; TRBD1 matches 10 bases. V trimming: 3 bases; J trimming: 0 bases; junction bases outside the gene matches: 4. In germline, CDR1 is LGHNA, CDR2 YNFKEQ. There are 16 residues in the CDR3. The CDR3 spells CASSHGDRGHQETQYF. CDR3 DNA: TGTGCCAGCAGCCACGGGGACAGGGGACACCAAGAGACCCAGTACTTC.

The table lists this clonotype with many counts. V usage is TRBV14 and J usage is TRBJ2-3, with D hard to call. Germline CDR1 reads SGHDN; CDR2 reads FVKESK. CDR3 length equals 11 residues. The V and J ends lost 1 base and 9 bases respectively, with 5 bases between them. DNA for the CDR3: TGTGCCAGCAGCCAAGGGACGACGCAGTATTTT. It encodes CASSQGTTQYF.

This clonotype came up many times. The chain couples TRBV18 to TRBJ2-1; perhaps TRBD2 as D (5 bases). This CDR3 is 13 amino acids long. Trimming stripped 4 bases from V and 5 bases from J, with 9 bases between. Germline CDR1 is KGHSH and CDR2 is LQKENI. Here the CDR3 DNA reads TGTGCCAGCTCACGGGAGAGGAACAATGAGCAGTTCTTC. It codes for CASSRERNNEQFF.

This clonotype has just one count. V gene TRBV28 combines with J gene TRBJ2-1; D perhaps matches TRBD2 (5 bases). CDR3 length: 11 amino acids. Per germline, CDR1 MDHEN and CDR2 SYDVKM. V lost 3 bases, J lost 13 bases, and 10 bases lay in between. The CDR3 sequence: CASSFGETQFF. The CDR3 coding sequence is TGTGCCAGCAGTTTCGGGGAGACCCAGTTCTTC.

This clonotype was detected many times. This rearrangement joins TRBV6-1 to TRBJ2-7; D is perhaps TRBD1 (5 bases). V was shortened by 9 bases and J by 4 bases, with 16 bases between the two germline ends. The CDR3 spans 13 residues. Germline values: CDR1 MNHNS, CDR2 SASEGT. The CDR3 loop reads CASQGGHPYEQYF. The CDR3 DNA reads TGTGCCAGTCAGGGTGGGCATCCTTACGAGCAGTACTTC.

In this sample, this clonotype turned up many times. For the CDR3, the DNA is TGTGCCAGCAGCTCTTTGGGTGAAAAACTGTTTTTT. Encoded protein: CASSSLGEKLFF. The V and J genes are TRBV28 and TRBJ1-4, with D uncertain. CDR3 length: 12 residues. The V gene's germline CDR1 is MDHEN and CDR2 SYDVKM. Trimming removed 6 bases from V and 7 bases from J, with 9 bases in between.

The J gene is TRBJ1-4, the V gene TRBV6-7; the match to TRBD1 covers 7 bases. TRBV6-7 is assigned to the ORF class and has an uncertain function. J gave up 4 bases and V 6 bases, and 2 bases lay outside the gene matches. The CDR3 runs to 13 residues. For the CDR3, the DNA is TGTGCCAGCAGGGGGACAGATAATGAAAAACTGTTTTTT. Amino acids: CASRGTDNEKLFF.

CDR3 DNA: TGTGCCAGCAGCGGGACAGCCTCCTACAATGAGCAGTTCTTC. It encodes CASSGTASYNEQFF. This chain uses TRBV2 with TRBJ2-1; TRBD1 matches at 7 bases. Germline V CDR1 and CDR2: SNHLY, FYNNEI. There are 14 residues in the CDR3. After removal of 6 bases from V and 0 bases from J, the junction contained 2 bases not matched to a gene.

The table lists this clonotype with many counts. The V and J genes are TRBV6-1 and TRBJ2-5; 10 bases match TRBD1. This CDR3 is 15 amino acids long. The germline V gene encodes CDR1 MNHNS and CDR2 SASEGT. Losses at the gene ends were 5 bases for V and 4 bases for J; bases not matched to a gene: 7. This chain's CDR3 is CASSLLRTGGETQYF. As DNA, the CDR3 is TGTGCCAGCAGTTTGTTGAGGACAGGGGGAGAGACCCAGTACTTC.

This clonotype has ten or more counts. The J gene is TRBJ2-6, the V gene TRBV6-1; D gene unclear. The CDR3 has 15 amino acids. V lost 8 bases and J 0 bases, leaving 11 bases between the germline ends. Germline loops: CDR1 MNHNS, CDR2 SASEGT. CDR3: CASSPWASGANVLTF. The CDR3 DNA sequence: TGTGCCAGCTCCCCCTGGGCCTCTGGGGCCAACGTCCTGACTTTC.

The J gene is TRBJ2-1, the V gene TRBV6-1; D ambiguous. CDR3 length: 14 amino acids. Trimming cost V 4 bases and J 8 bases, with 15 bases left between them. Germline V gives CDR1 MNHNS, CDR2 SASEGT. The CDR3 nucleotides are TGTGCCAGCAGTGTCAGCTCCGGCCTCGATGAGCAGTTCTTC. Translating it yields CASSVSSGLDEQFF.

The rearrangement links TRBV20-1 to TRBJ2-2; 12 bases are a match to TRBD2. Germline loops: CDR1 DFQATT, CDR2 SNEGSKA (reference sequence). V trimming: 6 bases; J trimming: 6 bases; junction bases outside the gene matches: 8. The CDR3 length is 15 residues. The chain's CDR3 is CSARSRLAGAGELFF. CDR3 coding DNA: TGCAGTGCCAGGTCCCGACTAGCGGGAGCCGGGGAGCTGTTTTTT.

This clonotype was found a few times. The DNA of the CDR3 is TGTGCCAGCAGTTTAGCCCAGGACTCCTCCTACGAGCAGTACTTC. Translated: CASSLAQDSSYEQYF. The rearrangement joins TRBV28 to TRBJ2-7; a possible D gene is TRBD2 (5 bases). Germline values: CDR1 MDHEN, CDR2 SYDVKM. The CDR3 loop spans 15 amino acids. The germline V and J ends were trimmed by 2 bases and 0 bases, with 11 bases remaining between them.

This chain uses TRBV28 with TRBJ1-4; no clear D gene. The CDR3 spans 16 residues. CDR1 and CDR2 (germline): MDHEN, SYDVKM. V dropped 5 bases and J dropped 0 bases, with 13 bases sitting between them. CDR3 in amino acids: CASSELIQATNEKLFF. The CDR3 nucleotides read TGTGCCAGCAGTGAACTGATACAAGCAACTAATGAAAAACTGTTTTTT.

This clonotype was counted ten times or more. The chain has TRBV7-2 and TRBJ2-3; 9 nucleotides agree with TRBD2. This CDR3 contains 15 residues. The V and J ends lost 6 bases and 2 bases, in that order; junction bases with no gene match: 6. Germline lookup yields CDR1 SGHTA and CDR2 FQGNSA. The CDR3 spells CASRLAGLSTDTQYF. The CDR3 DNA is TGTGCCAGCAGACTAGCGGGCCTCTCCACAGATACGCAGTATTTT.